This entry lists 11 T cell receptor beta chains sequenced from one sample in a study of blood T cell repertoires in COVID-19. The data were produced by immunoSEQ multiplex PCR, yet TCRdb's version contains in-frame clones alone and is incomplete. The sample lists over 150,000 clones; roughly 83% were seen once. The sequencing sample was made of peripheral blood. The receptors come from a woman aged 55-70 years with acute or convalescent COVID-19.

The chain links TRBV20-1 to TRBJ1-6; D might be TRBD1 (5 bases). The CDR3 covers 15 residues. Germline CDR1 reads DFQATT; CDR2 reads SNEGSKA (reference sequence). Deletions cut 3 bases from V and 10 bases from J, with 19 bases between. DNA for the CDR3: TGCAGTGCTAGTAGTCAGGGAGGACCCATATCACCCCTCCACTTT. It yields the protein CSASSQGGPISPLHF.

In DNA, the CDR3 is TGTGCCATCAGTGAGGGGGGGGCCTCCCTGGACTACACCTTC. Amino acid sequence: CAISEGGASLDYTF. The chain uses TRBV10-3 and TRBJ1-2, with a possible D match to TRBD1 (6 bases). Trimming pared 2 bases from V and 10 bases from J, leaving 17 bases between. Germline CDR1 is ENHRY and CDR2 is SYGVKD. The CDR3 consists of 14 residues.

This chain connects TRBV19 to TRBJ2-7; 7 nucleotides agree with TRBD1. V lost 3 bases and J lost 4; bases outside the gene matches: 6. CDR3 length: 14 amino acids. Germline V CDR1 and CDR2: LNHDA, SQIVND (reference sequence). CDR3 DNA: TGTGCCAGTAGTATTCAGGGGGATCCTTACGAGCAGTACTTC. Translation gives CASSIQGDPYEQYF.

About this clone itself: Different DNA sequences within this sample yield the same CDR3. The CDR3 reads CASSYSPSGQETQYF. For the CDR3, the DNA is TGTGCCAGCAGTTACTCGCCTAGCGGCCAAGAGACCCAGTACTTC. V is TRBV6-5 and J is TRBJ2-5; 7 bases are shared with TRBD2. V was pared by 0 bases and J by 1 base, with 2 bases of the junction left unmatched. CDR3 length: 15 amino acids. Germline lookup yields CDR1 MNHEY and CDR2 SVGAGI.

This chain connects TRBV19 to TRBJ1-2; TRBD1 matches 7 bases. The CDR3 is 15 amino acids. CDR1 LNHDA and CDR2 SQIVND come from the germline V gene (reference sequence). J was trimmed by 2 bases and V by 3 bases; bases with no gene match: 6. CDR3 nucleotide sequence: TGTGCCAGTAGTATCGAGGGGGCATTCAACTATGGCTACACCTTC. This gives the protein CASSIEGAFNYGYTF.

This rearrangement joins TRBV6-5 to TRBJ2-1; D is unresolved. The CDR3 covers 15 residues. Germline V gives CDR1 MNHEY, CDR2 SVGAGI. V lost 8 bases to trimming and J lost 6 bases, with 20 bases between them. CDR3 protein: CASASQSLPGNEQFF. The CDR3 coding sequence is TGTGCCAGCGCGTCGCAAAGCCTCCCAGGCAATGAGCAGTTCTTC.

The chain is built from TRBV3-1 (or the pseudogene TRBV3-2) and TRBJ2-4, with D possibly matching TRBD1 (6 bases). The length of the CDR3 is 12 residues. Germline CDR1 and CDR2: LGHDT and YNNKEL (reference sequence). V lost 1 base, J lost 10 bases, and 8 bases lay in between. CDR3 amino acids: CASSQAGEIQYF. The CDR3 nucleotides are TGTGCCAGCAGCCAAGCAGGGGAGATTCAGTACTTC.

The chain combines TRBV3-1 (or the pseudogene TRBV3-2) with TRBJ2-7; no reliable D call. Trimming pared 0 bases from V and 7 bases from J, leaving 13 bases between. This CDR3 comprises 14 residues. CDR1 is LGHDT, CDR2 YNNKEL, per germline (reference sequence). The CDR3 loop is CASSQDLNSLEQYF. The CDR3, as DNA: TGTGCCAGCAGCCAAGATTTGAACAGCCTAGAGCAGTACTTC.

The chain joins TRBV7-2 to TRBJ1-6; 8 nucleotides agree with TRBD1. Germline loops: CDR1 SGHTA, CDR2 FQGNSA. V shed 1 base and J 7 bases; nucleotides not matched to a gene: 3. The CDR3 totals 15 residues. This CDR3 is CASSLGTGTNSPLHF. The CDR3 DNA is TGTGCCAGCAGCTTAGGGACAGGGACCAATTCACCCCTCCACTTT.

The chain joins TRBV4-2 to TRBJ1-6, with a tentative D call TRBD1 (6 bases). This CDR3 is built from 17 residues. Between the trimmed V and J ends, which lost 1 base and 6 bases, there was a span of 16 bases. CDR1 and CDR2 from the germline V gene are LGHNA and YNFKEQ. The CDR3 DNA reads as TGTGCCAGCAGCCAAGTAGAAATCCAGGGGCCTAATTCACCCCTCCACTTT. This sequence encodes CASSQVEIQGPNSPLHF.

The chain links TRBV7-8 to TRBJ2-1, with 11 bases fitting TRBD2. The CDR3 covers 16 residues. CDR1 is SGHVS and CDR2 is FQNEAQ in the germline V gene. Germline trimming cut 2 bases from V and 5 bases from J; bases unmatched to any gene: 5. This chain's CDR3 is CASSLMTSGANNEQFF. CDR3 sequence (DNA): TGTGCCAGCAGCTTAATGACTAGCGGGGCAAACAATGAGCAGTTCTTC.